This passage covers 29 T cell receptor beta chains from one sample sequenced in a study of PD-1 blockade in classical Hodgkin lymphoma. Time point of the sample: cycle 4 day 1 (C4D1), after 6 weeks of nivolumab. Autologous stem cell transplantation was followed by relapse in every patient, and brentuximab vedotin exposure varied. Clones were read by immunoSEQ multiplex PCR, and TCRdb kept only the in-frame ones, dropping some. Of about 90,000 clones detected, less than 95% appear once; the ten largest clones hold about 2.9%. The sample in question was peripheral blood mononuclear cells (PBMCs), obtained before the fourth cycle of nivolumab. These receptors all come from a human donor with classical Hodgkin lymphoma.

The chain joins TRBV19 to TRBJ2-7; 7 nucleotides match TRBD1. The CDR3 spans 14 residues. Losses at the gene ends were 2 bases for V and 4 bases for J; bases not matched to a gene: 5. Per the germline V gene, CDR1 is LNHDA and CDR2 is SQIVND (reference sequence). This chain's CDR3 is CASSIFGTAYEQYF. The CDR3 DNA sequence: TGTGCCAGTAGTATATTTGGGACAGCTTACGAGCAGTACTTC.

This clone was observed once. The V gene is TRBV28, the J gene TRBJ2-3; weak D call: TRBD2 (7 bases). This CDR3 contains 14 residues. The V end lost 8 bases, the J end lost 3 bases, and 15 bases lay between the germline ends. Germline V gene data show CDR1 as MDHEN and CDR2 as SYDVKM. The CDR3 DNA reads as TGTGCCAGCCTGAGGGGGGGAGGGACAGATACGCAGTATTTT. This sequence encodes CASLRGGGTDTQYF. The full variable domain, with the rest looked up from reference TRBV28 and TRBJ2-3, is DVKVTQSSRYLVKRTGEKVFLECVQDMDHENMFWYRQDPGLGLRLIYFSYDVKMKEKGDIPEGYSVSREKKERFSLILESASTNQTSMYLCASLRGGGTDTQYFGPGTRLTVL.

The V and J genes are TRBV2 and TRBJ1-6; D is ambiguous. Germline V gene sequence: CDR1 SNHLY, CDR2 FYNNEI. V was cut by 6 bases and J by 8 bases, with 11 bases left in between. This CDR3 comprises 13 residues. CDR3 sequence: CASRTLEDSPLHF. CDR3 sequence (DNA): TGTGCCAGCAGGACTCTTGAGGATTCACCCCTCCACTTT.

This clone was observed a few times. The chain joins TRBV2 to TRBJ1-2; D possibly corresponds to TRBD1 (6 bases). This CDR3 contains 14 residues. From germline, CDR1 is SNHLY and CDR2 FYNNEI. V was trimmed by 3 bases and J by 4 bases, leaving 12 bases between them. CDR3: CASSDPRTVYGYTF. The DNA of the CDR3 is TGTGCCAGCAGTGACCCGAGGACAGTCTATGGCTACACCTTC.

This chain links TRBV5-4 with TRBJ2-3; D remains ambiguous. CDR3 size: 15 residues. Trimming took off 0 bases at V and 2 bases at J, with 10 bases between the two ends. Germline assignment: CDR1 SGHNT and CDR2 YYREEE (reference sequence). CDR3 sequence reads: CASSLERAATDTQYF. CDR3 bases: TGTGCCAGCAGCTTGGAACGCGCAGCCACAGATACGCAGTATTTT.

The rearrangement links TRBV30 to TRBJ1-5, with D unclear. The CDR3 loop spans 14 amino acids. V lost 4 bases and J 5 bases, leaving 15 bases between the germline ends. Germline V CDR1 and CDR2: GTSNPN, SVGIG (reference sequence). CDR3 in amino acids: CAWTMLGLDQPQHF. The CDR3 DNA reads as TGTGCCTGGACTATGTTGGGGTTAGATCAGCCCCAGCATTTT.

This sequence joins TRBV6-6 and TRBJ1-1, with D uncertain. Germline V gene sequence: CDR1 MNHNY, CDR2 SVGAGI (reference sequence). The CDR3 runs to 12 residues. V lost 4 bases, J lost 1 base, and 4 bases lay in between. The CDR3 protein is CASSSGNTEAFF. CDR3 nucleotide sequence: TGTGCCAGCAGTTCGGGGAACACTGAAGCTTTCTTT.

The chain combines TRBV5-1 with TRBJ1-1; TRBD1 is a possible D gene (6 bases). The germline gives CDR1 SGHRS, CDR2 YFSETQ. Between the trimmed V and J ends, which lost 0 bases and 10 bases, there was a span of 13 bases. The CDR3 sequence is 13 residues long. CDR3 region: CASSLEQGTGAFF. As DNA, the CDR3 is TGCGCCAGCAGCTTGGAACAGGGCACCGGAGCTTTCTTT.

CDR3 bases: TGTGCCAGCAGTCAGGGGGGTGAAGCTTTCTTT. Protein sequence: CASSQGGEAFF. The genes are TRBV6-6 and TRBJ1-1; TRBD1 agrees at 7 bases. This CDR3 comprises 11 residues. The ends lost 5 bases at V and 7 bases at J; junction bases unmatched: 1. The germline V gene has CDR1 MNHNY and CDR2 SVGAGI (reference sequence).

J is TRBJ1-3 and V is TRBV7-2; a possible D gene is TRBD1 (6 bases). Germline V CDR1 and CDR2: SGHTA, FQGNSA. The CDR3 runs to 17 residues. The V and J ends lost 2 bases and 0 bases respectively, with 14 bases between them. The CDR3 loop reads CASSLSRGPYSGNTIYF. CDR3 coding DNA: TGTGCCAGCAGCTTATCTCGGGGGCCCTACTCTGGAAACACCATATATTTT.

The chain employs TRBV6-4 and TRBJ2-1; TRBD2 matches at 8 bases. CDR1 is MRHNA, CDR2 SNTAGT, per germline. J lost 7 bases, V lost 2 bases, and 7 bases had no gene match. The CDR3 consists of 15 residues. CDR3 in DNA: TGTGCCAGCAGTGACAAGGCGGGGGGCCCGAATGAGCAGTTCTTC. As protein: CASSDKAGGPNEQFF.

The chain employs TRBV9 and TRBJ2-3; 8 bases line up with TRBD2. Germline trimming cut 4 bases from V and 4 bases from J; bases unmatched to any gene: 11. Germline-derived CDR1 and CDR2 are SGDLS and YYNGEE. CDR3 size: 16 residues. The CDR3 nucleotides read TGTGCCAGCAGCTTCCTTAGCGGGGTTGCGTCAGATACGCAGTATTTT. It yields the protein CASSFLSGVASDTQYF.

This clone was observed once. V gene TRBV7-7 combines with J gene TRBJ2-5, with 7 nucleotides matching TRBD2. Germline-derived CDR1 and CDR2 are SSHAT and FNYEAQ (reference sequence). The CDR3 spans 16 residues. With 5 bases clipped from V and 4 bases from J, the junction kept 13 bases outside the gene matches. CDR3 sequence reads: CASSPLGLGGGETQYF. The CDR3 DNA is TGTGCCAGCAGCCCCCTTGGACTAGGCGGAGGAGAGACCCAGTACTTC.

The rearrangement links TRBV11-2 to TRBJ2-3; possibly TRBD1 for D (5 bases). V lost 4 bases, J lost 14 bases, and 16 bases lay in between. CDR3 size: 12 residues. CDR1 and CDR2 from the germline V gene are SGHAT and FQNNGV. CDR3 nucleotides: TGTGCCAGCAGCTCCGCCCAGGGATTGCGGTATTTT. Encoded protein: CASSSAQGLRYF.

The CDR3 nucleotides are TGTGCCAGCAGCTTGGGGGCTGACAGGGGGCTGGAGACCCAGTACTTC. Translating gives CASSLGADRGLETQYF. The genes are TRBV7-2 and TRBJ2-5; TRBD1 aligns across 10 bases. Germline V gene sequence: CDR1 SGHTA, CDR2 FQGNSA. Losses at the gene ends were 3 bases for V and 5 bases for J; bases not matched to a gene: 9. The CDR3 is 16 amino acids.

The genes are TRBV28 and TRBJ2-1; TRBD2 agrees at 9 bases. V gave up 2 bases and J gave up 1 base; unmatched junction bases: 3. The CDR3 has 16 amino acids. The V gene's germline CDR1 is MDHEN and CDR2 SYDVKM. The CDR3 bases are TGTGCCAGCAGTTTAATAGCGGGGGTATCCTACAATGAGCAGTTCTTC. Encoded protein: CASSLIAGVSYNEQFF.

The J gene is TRBJ1-1, the V gene TRBV2, with a weak D call TRBD1 (5 bases). Per germline, CDR1 SNHLY and CDR2 FYNNEI. This CDR3 has 16 residues. V lost 2 bases and J lost 5, with 18 bases in between. CDR3 nucleotide sequence: TGTGCCAGCAGTGAATCTCTGATCGGGGGATGGACTGAAGCTTTCTTT. This translates into CASSESLIGGWTEAFF.

The chain couples TRBV7-9 to TRBJ2-7; 8 positions agree with TRBD2. This CDR3 region has 15 residues. CDR1 and CDR2 (germline): SEHNR, FQNEAQ (reference sequence). Trimming removed 5 bases from V and 2 bases from J; junction bases left unmatched: 8. The CDR3 region is CASSPISGGPYEQYF. CDR3 nucleotides: TGTGCCAGCAGCCCAATCAGCGGGGGCCCCTACGAGCAGTACTTC.

The chain uses TRBV27 and TRBJ1-2; maybe TRBD1 (6 bases). V lost 4 bases and J 4 bases, leaving 13 bases between the germline ends. CDR1 is MNHEY and CDR2 is SMNVEV in the germline V gene (reference sequence). The CDR3 runs to 14 residues. In DNA, the CDR3 is TGTGCCAGCAGTTATCTCCAGGGGTTCTATGGCTACACCTTC. It translates to CASSYLQGFYGYTF.

This clone was counted only a few times. The chain combines TRBV20-1 with TRBJ1-1; D perhaps matches TRBD1 (5 bases). Germline V gene lookup returns CDR1 DFQATT and CDR2 SNEGSKA (reference sequence). Between the trimmed V and J ends, which lost 5 bases and 7 bases, there was a span of 11 bases. CDR3 length: 11 residues. This CDR3 reads CSAWGQGEAFF. The CDR3 coding sequence is TGCAGTGCTTGGGGCCAGGGTGAAGCTTTCTTT.

This clone appeared once. The chain carries TRBV27 and TRBJ2-4; 8 nucleotides agree with TRBD1. J gave up 4 bases and V 3 bases, and 8 bases lay outside the gene matches. Germline V lookup: CDR1 MNHEY, CDR2 SMNVEV (reference sequence). CDR3 size: 16 residues. The chain's CDR3 is CASSLIAGGVKNIQYF. CDR3 DNA: TGTGCCAGCAGTTTGATCGCAGGGGGCGTGAAAAACATTCAGTACTTC.

This clone was seen only once. The CDR3: CASSLGRVGATEAFF. CDR3 DNA sequence: TGTGCCAGCAGCTTAGGCAGGGTAGGGGCCACTGAAGCTTTCTTT. This chain connects TRBV7-2 to TRBJ1-1; possibly TRBD1 for D (5 bases). The CDR3 is 15 amino acids. V was trimmed by 1 base and J by 4 bases, leaving 13 bases between them. CDR1 is SGHTA and CDR2 is FQGNSA in the germline V gene.

This chain links TRBV6-1 with TRBJ1-4; perhaps TRBD1 as D (6 bases). The CDR3 sequence is 17 residues long. The germline gives CDR1 MNHNS, CDR2 SASEGT. Trimming took 1 base from V and 8 from J, leaving 20 bases between them. This CDR3 is CASSEVQGAKGEEKLFF. CDR3 coding DNA: TGTGCCAGCAGTGAAGTACAGGGCGCCAAGGGTGAAGAAAAACTGTTTTTT.

The rearrangement joins TRBV4-3 to TRBJ1-1, with D maybe TRBD1 (5 bases). CDR3 length: 15 residues. Germline V gene data show CDR1 as LGHNA and CDR2 as YSLEER. Trimming pared 1 base from V and 0 bases from J, leaving 9 bases between. The CDR3 protein is CASSQARQLNTEAFF. The CDR3 DNA follows: TGCGCCAGCAGCCAAGCCCGACAGTTGAACACTGAAGCTTTCTTT.

The gene calls are TRBV30 and TRBJ1-5; 7 bases are shared with TRBD1. The CDR3 is made up of 15 amino acids. Germline CDR1 is GTSNPN and CDR2 is SVGIG (reference sequence). V lost 1 base to trimming and J lost 9 bases; unmatched junction nucleotides: 12. The CDR3 region is CAWSAGQAGGSPQHF. CDR3 coding DNA: TGTGCCTGGAGTGCCGGACAGGCAGGGGGATCGCCCCAGCATTTT. Using reference TRBV30 and TRBJ1-5 for the parts outside the CDR3, the full variable domain is SQTIHQWPATLVQPVGSPLSLECTVEGTSNPNLYWYRQAAGRGLQLLFYSVGIGQISSEVPQNLSASRPQDRQFILSSKKLLLSDSGFYLCAWSAGQAGGSPQHFGDGTRLSIL.

The chain links TRBV7-2 to TRBJ2-7, with D perhaps matching TRBD1 or TRBD2 (5 bases each). CDR3 length: 13 amino acids. Between the trimmed V and J ends, which lost 5 bases and 3 bases, there was a span of 11 bases. Germline CDR1 reads SGHTA; CDR2 reads FQGNSA. CDR3 nucleotide sequence: TGTGCCAGCAGCACGGGACGGTACTACGAGCAGTACTTC. It specifies CASSTGRYYEQYF.

This chain uses TRBV19 with TRBJ2-6, with D hard to call. The germline CDR1 and CDR2 sequences are LNHDA and SQIVND (reference sequence). This CDR3 has 16 amino acids. V lost 4 bases and J lost 0, with 10 bases in between. The CDR3 loop reads CASSNGRVSGANVLTF. CDR3 in DNA: TGTGCCAGTAGTAATGGTCGGGTCTCTGGGGCCAACGTCCTGACTTTC.

The CDR3 DNA reads TGTGCCAGTAGTATAATGGCCGACAGTACGAACACCGGGGAGCTGTTTTTT. It encodes CASSIMADSTNTGELFF. J is TRBJ2-2 and V is TRBV19; D possibly corresponds to TRBD1 (5 bases). The CDR3 has 17 residues. V lost 2 bases and J 0 bases, leaving 13 bases between the germline ends. Per germline, CDR1 LNHDA and CDR2 SQIVND (reference sequence).

This clone is termed medium-sized. The chain links TRBV19 to TRBJ1-1, with a possible D match to TRBD1 (6 bases). In germline, CDR1 is LNHDA, CDR2 SQIVND (reference sequence). Trimming stripped 5 bases from V and 6 bases from J, with 19 bases between. CDR3 length equals 15 residues. CDR3 loop: CASSALLGGASEAFF. The DNA of the CDR3 is TGTGCCAGTAGTGCGCTCCTCGGGGGGGCCTCTGAAGCTTTCTTT.